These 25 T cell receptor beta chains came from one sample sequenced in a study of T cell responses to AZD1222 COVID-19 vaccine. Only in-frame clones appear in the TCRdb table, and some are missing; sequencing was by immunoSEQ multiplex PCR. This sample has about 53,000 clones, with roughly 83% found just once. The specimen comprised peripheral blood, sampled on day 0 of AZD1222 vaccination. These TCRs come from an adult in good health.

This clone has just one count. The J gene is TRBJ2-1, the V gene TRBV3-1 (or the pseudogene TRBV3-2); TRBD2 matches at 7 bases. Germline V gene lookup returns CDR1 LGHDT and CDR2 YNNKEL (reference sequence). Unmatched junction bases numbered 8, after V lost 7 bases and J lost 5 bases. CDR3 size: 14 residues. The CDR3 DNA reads TGTGCCAGCAAACCCGGGGACTACAACAATGAGCAGTTCTTC. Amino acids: CASKPGDYNNEQFF.

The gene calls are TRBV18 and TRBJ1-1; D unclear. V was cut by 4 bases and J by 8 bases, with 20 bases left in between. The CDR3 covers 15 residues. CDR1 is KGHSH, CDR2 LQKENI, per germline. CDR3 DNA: TGTGCCAGCTCACGATCAGGTCCCCAAATGACCGAAGCTTTCTTT. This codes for CASSRSGPQMTEAFF.

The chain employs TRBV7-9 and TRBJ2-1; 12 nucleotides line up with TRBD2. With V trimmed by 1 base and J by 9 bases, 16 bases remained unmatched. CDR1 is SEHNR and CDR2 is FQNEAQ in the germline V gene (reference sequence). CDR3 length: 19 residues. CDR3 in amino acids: CASSLVLDELAGGGSEQFF. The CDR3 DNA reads TGTGCCAGCAGCTTAGTACTTGATGAACTAGCGGGAGGTGGGAGTGAGCAGTTCTTC.

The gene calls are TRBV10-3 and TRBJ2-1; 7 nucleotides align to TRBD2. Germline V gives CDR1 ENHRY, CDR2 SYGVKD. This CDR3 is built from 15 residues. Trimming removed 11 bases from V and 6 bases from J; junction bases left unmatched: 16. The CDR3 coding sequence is TGTGCCGCTCGAAGGTCCCTAGCGGAAGGCAATGAGCAGTTCTTC. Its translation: CAARRSLAEGNEQFF.

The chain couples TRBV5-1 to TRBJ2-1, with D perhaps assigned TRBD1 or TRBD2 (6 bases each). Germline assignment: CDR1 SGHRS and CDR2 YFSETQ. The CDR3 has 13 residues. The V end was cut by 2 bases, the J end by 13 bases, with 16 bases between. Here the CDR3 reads CASSFNSRGAQFF. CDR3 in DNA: TGCGCCAGCAGCTTCAATTCGAGGGGGGCTCAGTTCTTC.

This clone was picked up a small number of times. CDR3 loop: CASSLAVRGPYEQYF. Here the CDR3 DNA reads TGTGCCAGCAGTCTGGCCGTTAGGGGCCCCTACGAGCAGTACTTC. The rearrangement uses TRBV2 and TRBJ2-7; possibly TRBD1 for D (5 bases). Deletions cut 5 bases from V and 2 bases from J, with 16 bases between. Germline loops: CDR1 SNHLY, CDR2 FYNNEI. This CDR3 is 15 amino acids long.

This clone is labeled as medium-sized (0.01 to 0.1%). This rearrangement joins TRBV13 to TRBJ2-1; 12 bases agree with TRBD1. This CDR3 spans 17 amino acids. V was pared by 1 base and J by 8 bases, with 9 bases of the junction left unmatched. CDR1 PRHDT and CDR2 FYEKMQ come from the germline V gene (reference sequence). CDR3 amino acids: CASSLVTGGQGAHEQFF. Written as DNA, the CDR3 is TGTGCCAGCAGCTTAGTAACGGGGGGACAGGGGGCCCATGAGCAGTTCTTC.

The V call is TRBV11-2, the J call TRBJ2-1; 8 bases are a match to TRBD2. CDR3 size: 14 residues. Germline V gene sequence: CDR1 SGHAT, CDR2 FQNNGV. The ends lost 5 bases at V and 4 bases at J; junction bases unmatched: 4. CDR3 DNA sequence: TGTGCCAGCAGCCGGACTAGCCGTTACAATGAGCAGTTCTTC. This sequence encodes CASSRTSRYNEQFF.

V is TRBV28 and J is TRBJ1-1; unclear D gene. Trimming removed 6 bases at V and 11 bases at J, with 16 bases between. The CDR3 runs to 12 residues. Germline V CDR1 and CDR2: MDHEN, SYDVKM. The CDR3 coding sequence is TGTGCCAGCAGGACCCTGTTTGGCTTGGCTTTCTTT. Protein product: CASRTLFGLAFF.

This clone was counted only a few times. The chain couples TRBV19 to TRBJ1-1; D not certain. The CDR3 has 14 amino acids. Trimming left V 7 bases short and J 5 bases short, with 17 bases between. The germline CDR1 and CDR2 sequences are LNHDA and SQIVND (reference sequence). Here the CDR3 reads CASIAGNQGTEAFF. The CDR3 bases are TGTGCCAGTATTGCTGGGAATCAAGGGACTGAAGCTTTCTTT.

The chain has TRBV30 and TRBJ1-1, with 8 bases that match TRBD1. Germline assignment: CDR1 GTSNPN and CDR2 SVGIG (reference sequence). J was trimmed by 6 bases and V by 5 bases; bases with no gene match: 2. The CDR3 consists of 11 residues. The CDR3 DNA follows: TGTGCCTGGTGGACAGGGTCTGAAGCTTTCTTT. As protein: CAWWTGSEAFF.

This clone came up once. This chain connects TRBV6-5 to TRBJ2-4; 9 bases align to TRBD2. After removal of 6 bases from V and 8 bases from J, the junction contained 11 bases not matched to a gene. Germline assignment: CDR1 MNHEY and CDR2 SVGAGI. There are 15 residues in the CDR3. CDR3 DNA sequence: TGTGCCAGCAGGGCCGTCGGTAGCGGGAGTGACATTCAGTACTTC. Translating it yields CASRAVGSGSDIQYF.

The CDR3 nucleotides read TGTGCCAGCCGAAAATCTACCCCCAATCAGCCCCAGCATTTT. Protein product: CASRKSTPNQPQHF. V gene TRBV28 combines with J gene TRBJ1-5, with D hard to call. CDR1 and CDR2 from the germline V gene are MDHEN and SYDVKM. Trimming stripped 8 bases from V and 3 bases from J, with 14 bases between. CDR3 length: 14 amino acids.

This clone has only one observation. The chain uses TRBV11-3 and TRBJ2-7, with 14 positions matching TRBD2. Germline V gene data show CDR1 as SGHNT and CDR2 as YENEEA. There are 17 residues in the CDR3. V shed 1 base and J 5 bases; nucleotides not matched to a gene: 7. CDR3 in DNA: TGTGCCAGCAGCTTAGCTGGGACTAGCGGGAGTCTCAACGAGCAGTACTTC. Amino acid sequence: CASSLAGTSGSLNEQYF. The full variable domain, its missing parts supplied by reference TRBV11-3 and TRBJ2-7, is EAGVVQSPRYKIIEKKQPVAFWCNPISGHNTLYWYLQNLGQGPELLIRYENEEAVDDSQLPKDRFSAERLKGVDSTLKIQPAELGDSAVYLCASSLAGTSGSLNEQYFGPGTRLTVT.

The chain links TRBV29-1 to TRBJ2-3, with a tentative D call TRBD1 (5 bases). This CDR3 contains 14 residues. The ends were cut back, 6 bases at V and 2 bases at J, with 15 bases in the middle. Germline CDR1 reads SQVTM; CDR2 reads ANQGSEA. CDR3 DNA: TGCAGCGTATCTGACAGTGTGGCCACAGATACGCAGTATTTT. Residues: CSVSDSVATDTQYF.

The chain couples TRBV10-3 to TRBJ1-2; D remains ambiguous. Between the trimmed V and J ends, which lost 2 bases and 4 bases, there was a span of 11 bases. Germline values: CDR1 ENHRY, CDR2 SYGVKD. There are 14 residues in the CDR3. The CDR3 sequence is CAISELQFSYGYTF. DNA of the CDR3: TGTGCCATCAGTGAGCTACAGTTCTCCTATGGCTACACCTTC.

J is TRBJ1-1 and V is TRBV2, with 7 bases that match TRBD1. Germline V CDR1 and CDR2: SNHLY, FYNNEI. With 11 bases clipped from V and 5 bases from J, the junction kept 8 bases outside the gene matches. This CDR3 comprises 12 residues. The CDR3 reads CAVRGRRTEAFF. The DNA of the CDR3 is TGTGCCGTGAGGGGGCGCCGGACTGAAGCTTTCTTT.

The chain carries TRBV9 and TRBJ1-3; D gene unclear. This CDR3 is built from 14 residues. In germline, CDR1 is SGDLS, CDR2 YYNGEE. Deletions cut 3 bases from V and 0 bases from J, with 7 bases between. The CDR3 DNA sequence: TGTGCCAGCAGCGGAAGCCTCTCTGGAAACACCATATATTTT. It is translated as CASSGSLSGNTIYF.

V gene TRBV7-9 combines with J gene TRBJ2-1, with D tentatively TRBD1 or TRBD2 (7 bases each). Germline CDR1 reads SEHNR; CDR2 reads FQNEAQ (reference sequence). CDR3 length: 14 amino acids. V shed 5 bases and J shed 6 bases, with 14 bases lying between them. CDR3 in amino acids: CASSRGDSRNEQFF. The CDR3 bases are TGTGCCAGCAGCCGGGGGGACAGTCGCAATGAGCAGTTCTTC.

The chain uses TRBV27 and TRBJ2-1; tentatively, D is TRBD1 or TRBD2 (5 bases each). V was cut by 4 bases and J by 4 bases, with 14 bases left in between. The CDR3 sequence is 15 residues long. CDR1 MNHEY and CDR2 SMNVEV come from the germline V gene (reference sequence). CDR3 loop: CASSSRGLKYNEQFF. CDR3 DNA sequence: TGTGCCAGCAGTTCCCGGGGCCTAAAGTACAATGAGCAGTTCTTC.

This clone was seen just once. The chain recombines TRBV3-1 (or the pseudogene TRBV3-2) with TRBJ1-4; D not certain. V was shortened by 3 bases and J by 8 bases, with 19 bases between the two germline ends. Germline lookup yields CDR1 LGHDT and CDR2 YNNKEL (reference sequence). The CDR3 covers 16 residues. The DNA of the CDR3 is TGTGCCAGCAGCCATTTGGAGGGTGCTCGTGGAGAAAAACTGTTTTTT. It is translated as CASSHLEGARGEKLFF.

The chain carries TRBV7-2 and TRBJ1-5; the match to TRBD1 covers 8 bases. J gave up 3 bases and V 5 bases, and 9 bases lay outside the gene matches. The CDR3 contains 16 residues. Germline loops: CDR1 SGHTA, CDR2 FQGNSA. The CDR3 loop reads CASSLSRTGLNQPQHF. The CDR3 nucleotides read TGTGCCAGCAGCCTCAGTCGGACAGGGCTCAATCAGCCCCAGCATTTT.

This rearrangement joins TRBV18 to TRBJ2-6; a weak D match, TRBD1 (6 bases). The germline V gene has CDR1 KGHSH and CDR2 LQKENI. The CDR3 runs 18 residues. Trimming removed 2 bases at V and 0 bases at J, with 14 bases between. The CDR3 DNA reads TGTGCCAGCTCACCAGTGGCAGGGGATTTCTCTGGGGCCAACGTCCTGACTTTC. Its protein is CASSPVAGDFSGANVLTF.

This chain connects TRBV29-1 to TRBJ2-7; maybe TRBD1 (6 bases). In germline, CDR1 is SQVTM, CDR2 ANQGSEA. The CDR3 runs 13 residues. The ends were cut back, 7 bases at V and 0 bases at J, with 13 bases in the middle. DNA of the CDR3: TGCAGCGCTACGGACAGAACCTCCTACGAGCAGTACTTC. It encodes CSATDRTSYEQYF.

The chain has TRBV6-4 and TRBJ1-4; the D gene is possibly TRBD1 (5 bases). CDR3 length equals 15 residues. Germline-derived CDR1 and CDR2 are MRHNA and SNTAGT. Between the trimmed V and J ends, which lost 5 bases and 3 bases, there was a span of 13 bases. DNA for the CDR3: TGTGCCAGCAGTCCCGGGGACGGGGCTAATGAAAAACTGTTTTTT. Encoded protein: CASSPGDGANEKLFF.